This is a list of T cell receptor beta chains from one sample in a study of blood T cell repertoires in COVID-19. TCRdb keeps only in-frame clones here, not all; method: immunoSEQ multiplex PCR. The table has about 250,000 clones, roughly 88% seen once. Sample: peripheral blood. Receptors were obtained from a man older than 75 with acute or convalescent COVID-19. Each CDR3 is given with its conserved first and last residue. D genes are given only for firm matches.

>TRBV7-9|TRBJ2-1|TRBD2
CASSTYGTSKNNEQFF
TGTGCCAGCAGCACATACGGGACTAGCAAAAACAATGAGCAGTTCTTC
>TRBV14|TRBJ2-3|TRBD2
CASSQDFAGVTDTQYF
TGTGCCAGCAGCCAAGATTTTGCGGGGGTCACAGATACGCAGTATTTT
>TRBV9|TRBJ1-6|.
CASSLHLEDSPLHF
TGTGCCAGCAGCTTACACCTTGAGGATTCACCCCTCCACTTT
>TRBV7-3|TRBJ2-1|.
CASSLSGANEQFF
TGTGCCAGCAGCTTGTCAGGGGCGAATGAGCAGTTCTTC
>TRBV20-1|TRBJ2-1|TRBD1
CRIQGYNEQFF
TGCAGGATACAGGGGTACAATGAGCAGTTCTTC
>TRBV5-4|TRBJ2-1|TRBD2
CASSRTSGAYNEQFF
TGTGCCAGCAGCCGGACTAGCGGGGCGTACAATGAGCAGTTCTTC
>TRBV5-1|TRBJ2-3|TRBD2
CASSPPRGAGDTQYF
TGCGCCAGCAGCCCACCGCGGGGGGCCGGGGATACGCAGTATTTT
>TRBV2|TRBJ2-2|TRBD1
CASQRGRQGGELFF
TGTGCCAGCCAAAGGGGGCGCCAAGGCGGGGAGCTGTTTTTT
>TRBV7-2|TRBJ1-3|TRBD1
CASSLRTGTGSGNTIYF
TGTGCCAGCAGCTTAAGGACAGGGACCGGCTCTGGAAACACCATATATTTT
>TRBV4-3|TRBJ2-1|TRBD2
CASSLSGGPYNEQFF
TGCGCCAGCAGCCTAAGCGGGGGGCCCTACAATGAGCAGTTCTTC
>TRBV5-5|TRBJ2-7|.
CASSLQAGQDSYEQYF
TGTGCCAGCAGCTTGCAGGCAGGACAAGACTCCTACGAGCAGTACTTC